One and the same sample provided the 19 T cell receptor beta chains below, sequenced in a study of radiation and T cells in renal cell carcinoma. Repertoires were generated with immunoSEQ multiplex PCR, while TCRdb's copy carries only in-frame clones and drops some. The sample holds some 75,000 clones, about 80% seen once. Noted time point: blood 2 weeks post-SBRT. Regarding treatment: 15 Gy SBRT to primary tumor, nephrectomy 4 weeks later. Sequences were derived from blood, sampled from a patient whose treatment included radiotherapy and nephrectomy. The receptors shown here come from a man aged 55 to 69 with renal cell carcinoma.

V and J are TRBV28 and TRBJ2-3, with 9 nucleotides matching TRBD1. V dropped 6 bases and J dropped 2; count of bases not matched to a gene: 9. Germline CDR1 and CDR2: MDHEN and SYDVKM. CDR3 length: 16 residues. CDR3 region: CASSRGTGITTDTQYF. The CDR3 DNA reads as TGTGCCAGCAGCCGTGGGACAGGGATAACCACAGATACGCAGTATTTT.

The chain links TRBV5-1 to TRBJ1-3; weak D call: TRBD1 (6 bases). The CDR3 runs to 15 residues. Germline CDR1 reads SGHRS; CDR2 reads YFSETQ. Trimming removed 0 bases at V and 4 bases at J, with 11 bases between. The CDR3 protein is CASSLVQGAGNTIYF. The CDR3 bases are TGCGCCAGCAGCTTGGTACAGGGCGCCGGAAACACCATATATTTT.

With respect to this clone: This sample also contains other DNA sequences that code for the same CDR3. CDR3 in DNA: TGTGCCAGCAGCGTAGTAGCGGGAGGGCCGTCAGATACGCAGTATTTT. It specifies CASSVVAGGPSDTQYF. The chain is built from TRBV9 and TRBJ2-3; 11 bases are a match to TRBD2. Trimming removed 0 bases from V and 4 bases from J; junction bases left unmatched: 4. The length of the CDR3 is 16 residues. Germline CDR1 and CDR2: SGDLS and YYNGEE.

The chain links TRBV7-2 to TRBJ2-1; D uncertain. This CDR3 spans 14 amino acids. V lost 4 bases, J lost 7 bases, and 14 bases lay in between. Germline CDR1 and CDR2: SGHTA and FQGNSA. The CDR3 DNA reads TGTGCCAGCAGCTCTACTGCCAGAAGAAATGAGCAGTTCTTC. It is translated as CASSSTARRNEQFF.

As DNA, the CDR3 is TGTGCCAGCTCCCCCCTCTCTGGAGCGGAGCGAAACAATGAGCAGTTCTTC. Translated: CASSPLSGAERNNEQFF. V gene TRBV18 combines with J gene TRBJ2-1; D possibly corresponds to TRBD2 (5 bases). V was trimmed by 6 bases and J by 5 bases, leaving 23 bases between them. This CDR3 has 17 residues. Germline CDR1 KGHSH, CDR2 LQKENI.

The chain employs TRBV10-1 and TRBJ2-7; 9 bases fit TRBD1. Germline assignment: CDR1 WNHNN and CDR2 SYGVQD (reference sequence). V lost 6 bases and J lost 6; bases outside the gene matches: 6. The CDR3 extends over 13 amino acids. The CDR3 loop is CASSVTGGAEQYF. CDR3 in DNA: TGCGCCAGCAGCGTCACAGGGGGCGCCGAGCAGTACTTC.

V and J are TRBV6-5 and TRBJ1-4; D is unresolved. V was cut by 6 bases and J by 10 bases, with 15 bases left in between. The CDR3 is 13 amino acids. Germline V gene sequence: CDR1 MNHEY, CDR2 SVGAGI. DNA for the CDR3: TGTGCCAGCAGCGGAGGTGGGATCGGAAAACTGTTTTTT. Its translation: CASSGGGIGKLFF.

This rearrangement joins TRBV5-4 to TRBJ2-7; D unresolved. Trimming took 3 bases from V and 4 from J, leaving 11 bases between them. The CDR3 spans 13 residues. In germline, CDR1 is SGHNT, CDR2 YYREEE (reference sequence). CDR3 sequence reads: CASSYRGRYEQYF. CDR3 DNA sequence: TGTGCCAGCAGCTATCGTGGAAGGTACGAGCAGTACTTC. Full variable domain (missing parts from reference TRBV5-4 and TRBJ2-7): ETGVTQSPTHLIKTRGQQVTLRCSSQSGHNTVSWYQQALGQGPQFIFQYYREEENGRGNFPPRFSGLQFPNYSSELNVNALELDDSALYLCASSYRGRYEQYFGPGTRLTVT.

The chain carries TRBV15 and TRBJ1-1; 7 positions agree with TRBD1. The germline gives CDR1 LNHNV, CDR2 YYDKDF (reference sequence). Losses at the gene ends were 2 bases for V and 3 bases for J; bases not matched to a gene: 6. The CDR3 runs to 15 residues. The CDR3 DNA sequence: TGTGCCACCAGCAGAAACAGGGGAGGACACACTGAAGCTTTCTTT. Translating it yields CATSRNRGGHTEAFF.

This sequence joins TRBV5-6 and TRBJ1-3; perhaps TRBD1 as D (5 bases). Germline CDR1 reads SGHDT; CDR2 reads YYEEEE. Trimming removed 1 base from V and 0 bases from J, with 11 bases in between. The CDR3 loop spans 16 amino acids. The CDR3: CASSLFDRASGNTIYF. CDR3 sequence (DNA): TGTGCCAGCAGCTTGTTCGACAGAGCCTCTGGAAACACCATATATTTT.

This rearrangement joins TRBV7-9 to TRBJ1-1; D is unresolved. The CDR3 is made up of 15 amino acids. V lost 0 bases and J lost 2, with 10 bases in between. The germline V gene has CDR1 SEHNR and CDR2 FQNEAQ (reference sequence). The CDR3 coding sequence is TGTGCCAGCAGCTTAGCGTACGGGCGTAACACTGAAGCTTTCTTT. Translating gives CASSLAYGRNTEAFF.

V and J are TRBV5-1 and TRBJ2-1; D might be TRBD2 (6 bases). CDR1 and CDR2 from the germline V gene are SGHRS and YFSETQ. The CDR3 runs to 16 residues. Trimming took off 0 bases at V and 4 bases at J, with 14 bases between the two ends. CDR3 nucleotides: TGCGCCAGCAGCTTGGGAGGTAGCGGAGAGTACAATGAGCAGTTCTTC. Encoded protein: CASSLGGSGEYNEQFF.

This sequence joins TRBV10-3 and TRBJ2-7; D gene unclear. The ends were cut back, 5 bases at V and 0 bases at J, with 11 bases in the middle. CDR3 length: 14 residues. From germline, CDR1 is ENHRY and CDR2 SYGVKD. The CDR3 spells CAISLDGPSYEQYF. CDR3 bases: TGTGCCATCAGTCTCGACGGGCCCTCCTACGAGCAGTACTTC.

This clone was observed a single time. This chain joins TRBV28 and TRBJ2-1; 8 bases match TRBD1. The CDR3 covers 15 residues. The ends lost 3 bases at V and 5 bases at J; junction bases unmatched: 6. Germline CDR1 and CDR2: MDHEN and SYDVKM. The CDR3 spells CASSFSGQGNNEQFF. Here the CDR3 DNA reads TGTGCCAGCAGTTTTTCTGGACAGGGCAACAATGAGCAGTTCTTC.

The CDR3 protein is CASSYSTGTGDHEQYF. CDR3 DNA sequence: TGTGCCAGCAGTTACTCGACTGGGACAGGGGACCACGAGCAGTACTTC. V is TRBV6-5 and J is TRBJ2-7; 10 nucleotides align to TRBD1. Losses at the gene ends were 0 bases for V and 5 bases for J; bases not matched to a gene: 7. This CDR3 contains 16 residues. Germline lookup yields CDR1 MNHEY and CDR2 SVGAGI.

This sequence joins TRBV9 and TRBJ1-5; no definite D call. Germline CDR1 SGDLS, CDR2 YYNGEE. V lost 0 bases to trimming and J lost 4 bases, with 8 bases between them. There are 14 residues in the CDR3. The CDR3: CASSVGPANQPQHF. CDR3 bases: TGTGCCAGCAGCGTAGGCCCAGCGAATCAGCCCCAGCATTTT.

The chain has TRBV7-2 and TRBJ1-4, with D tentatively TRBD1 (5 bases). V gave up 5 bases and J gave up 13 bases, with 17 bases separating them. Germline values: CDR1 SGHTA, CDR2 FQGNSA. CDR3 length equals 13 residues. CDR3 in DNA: TGTGCCAGCAGCCCCATCGCCCAGGGAGGACTGTTTTTT. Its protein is CASSPIAQGGLFF.

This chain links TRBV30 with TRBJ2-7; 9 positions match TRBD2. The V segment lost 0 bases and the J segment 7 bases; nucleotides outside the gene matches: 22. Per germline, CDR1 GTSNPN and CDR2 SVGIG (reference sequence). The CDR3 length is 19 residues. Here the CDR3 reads CAWSVNPWRGGRASGEQYF. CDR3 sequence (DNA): TGTGCCTGGAGTGTTAACCCCTGGCGTGGCGGGAGGGCCTCTGGAGAGCAGTACTTC. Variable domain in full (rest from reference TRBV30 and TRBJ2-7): SQTIHQWPATLVQPVGSPLSLECTVEGTSNPNLYWYRQAAGRGLQLLFYSVGIGQISSEVPQNLSASRPQDRQFILSSKKLLLSDSGFYLCAWSVNPWRGGRASGEQYFGPGTRLTVT.

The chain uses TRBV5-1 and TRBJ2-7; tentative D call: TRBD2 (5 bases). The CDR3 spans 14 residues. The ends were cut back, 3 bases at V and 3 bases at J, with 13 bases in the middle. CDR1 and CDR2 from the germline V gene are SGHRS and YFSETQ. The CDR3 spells CASSSGRTHYEQYF. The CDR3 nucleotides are TGCGCCAGCAGCTCGGGAAGGACTCACTACGAGCAGTACTTC.